These 28 T cell receptor beta chains originate from one sample sequenced in a study of blood T cell repertoires in COVID-19. Assay used: immunoSEQ multiplex PCR; TCRdb lists only in-frame clones, some missing. The profile shows 150,000 or so clones, 70% to 90% of them singletons. Sequences were obtained from peripheral blood. The receptors come from a man aged 55 to 70 with COVID-19, enrolled during active disease.

This sequence joins TRBV28 and TRBJ1-2, with 7 bases aligning to TRBD1. V was pared by 6 bases and J by 4 bases, with 5 bases of the junction left unmatched. Germline V CDR1 and CDR2: MDHEN, SYDVKM. The CDR3 covers 13 residues. This CDR3 reads CASRTTGAYGYTF. CDR3 DNA sequence: TGTGCCAGCAGAACCACAGGGGCCTATGGCTACACCTTC.

This sequence joins TRBV19 and TRBJ2-7; TRBD1 matches 9 bases. The CDR3 contains 16 residues. From germline, CDR1 is LNHDA and CDR2 SQIVND (reference sequence). After removal of 0 bases from V and 5 bases from J, the junction contained 8 bases not matched to a gene. This CDR3 is CASSIESGTGSHEQYF. The CDR3 DNA is TGTGCCAGTAGTATAGAATCTGGGACAGGGAGCCACGAGCAGTACTTC.

The rearrangement uses TRBV7-2 and TRBJ2-7, with D possibly matching TRBD1 (5 bases). Per the germline V gene, CDR1 is SGHTA and CDR2 is FQGNSA. V lost 1 base, J lost 2 bases, and 6 bases lay in between. CDR3 size: 13 residues. The DNA of the CDR3 is TGTGCCAGCAGCTTAGACAGGACCTACGAGCAGTACTTC. It yields the protein CASSLDRTYEQYF.

The V and J genes are TRBV11-2 and TRBJ1-2; 11 positions agree with TRBD1. V shed 5 bases and J 7 bases; nucleotides not matched to a gene: 6. The germline gives CDR1 SGHAT, CDR2 FQNNGV. The CDR3 contains 14 residues. DNA of the CDR3: TGTGCCAGCAGCGCAGGACAGGGGGCGGGTGGCTACACCTTC. This gives the protein CASSAGQGAGGYTF.

The chain has TRBV7-9 and TRBJ1-2; D remains unclear. The V end lost 3 bases, the J end lost 4 bases, and 12 bases lay between the germline ends. The CDR3 sequence is 14 residues long. Germline values: CDR1 SEHNR, CDR2 FQNEAQ (reference sequence). The chain's CDR3 is CASSFPREGYGYTF. For the CDR3, the DNA is TGTGCCAGCAGCTTCCCTCGGGAAGGCTATGGCTACACCTTC.

This clone occurred once. The rearrangement joins TRBV2 to TRBJ2-4; 9 nucleotides agree with TRBD1. The CDR3 sequence is 15 residues long. V lost 1 base and J lost 4; bases outside the gene matches: 2. Germline CDR1 reads SNHLY; CDR2 reads FYNNEI. CDR3 bases: TGTGCCAGCAGTGAAGGGGGGACAGGGAAAAACATTCAGTACTTC. Its translation is CASSEGGTGKNIQYF.

This chain joins TRBV7-6 and TRBJ1-3; no clear D gene. The germline CDR1 and CDR2 sequences are SGHVS and FNYEAQ. The V and J ends lost 4 bases and 0 bases respectively, with 10 bases between them. The CDR3 contains 15 residues. The CDR3 is CASSSEVISGNTIYF. The CDR3 coding sequence is TGTGCCAGCAGCTCCGAGGTGATCTCTGGAAACACCATATATTTT.

The chain couples TRBV28 to TRBJ1-2; 9 nucleotides align to TRBD1. V trimming: 6 bases; J trimming: 7 bases; junction bases outside the gene matches: 3. Per germline, CDR1 MDHEN and CDR2 SYDVKM. This CDR3 region has 12 residues. This chain's CDR3 is CASRQGAGGYTF. The CDR3 DNA follows: TGTGCCAGCAGACAGGGGGCCGGTGGCTACACCTTC.

V usage is TRBV29-1 and J usage is TRBJ2-5; 11 bases align to TRBD1. The junction had 10 bases not matched to a gene; V was cut back by 7 bases and J by 6 bases. The CDR3 spans 14 residues. Looked up from germline, CDR1 is SQVTM and CDR2 is ANQGSEA. In nucleotides, the CDR3 is TGCAGCGCACCCGGGACAGGGGGTGTAAAGACCCAGTACTTC. Its protein product is CSAPGTGGVKTQYF.

The rearrangement joins TRBV2 to TRBJ1-2; a weak D match, TRBD1 (6 bases). The CDR3 is 14 amino acids. V shed 4 bases and J shed 4 bases, with 13 bases lying between them. Germline-derived CDR1 and CDR2 are SNHLY and FYNNEI. The DNA for the CDR3 is TGTGCCAGCAGTGCGGACAGCCCACGCTATGGCTACACCTTC. This sequence encodes CASSADSPRYGYTF.

This clone was seen once. The rearrangement links TRBV6-2 or TRBV6-3 to TRBJ2-7, with D maybe TRBD1 (5 bases). The CDR3 covers 17 residues. Trimming left V 5 bases short and J 5 bases short, with 25 bases between. The germline gives CDR1 MNHEY, CDR2 SVGEGT. CDR3: CASSQLAGLSSRNEQYF. The CDR3 bases are TGTGCCAGCAGTCAACTGGCAGGGTTGAGCTCGAGGAACGAGCAGTACTTC.

This clone was seen a few times. This sequence joins TRBV6-4 and TRBJ1-2; unclear D gene. Germline V lookup: CDR1 MRHNA, CDR2 SNTAGT. Trimming removed 6 bases from V and 2 bases from J, with 10 bases in between. The length of the CDR3 is 13 residues. The CDR3 sequence is CASSPGINYGYTF. CDR3 nucleotide sequence: TGTGCCAGCAGCCCGGGAATAAACTATGGCTACACCTTC.

This clone was seen a handful of times. The rearrangement joins TRBV7-9 to TRBJ1-4; 8 bases line up with TRBD1. The germline V gene has CDR1 SEHNR and CDR2 FQNEAQ (reference sequence). After removal of 5 bases from V and 7 bases from J, the junction contained 6 bases not matched to a gene. The CDR3 covers 14 residues. The DNA of the CDR3 is TGTGCCAGCAGCATTGGACAGGGCAGTGAAAAACTGTTTTTT. As protein: CASSIGQGSEKLFF.

The chain is built from TRBV5-4 and TRBJ2-1; perhaps TRBD2 as D (5 bases). This CDR3 is 13 amino acids long. Per germline, CDR1 SGHNT and CDR2 YYREEE (reference sequence). The V end was cut by 0 bases, the J end by 9 bases, with 10 bases between. CDR3 in amino acids: CASSLGLGSEQFF. CDR3 coding DNA: TGTGCCAGCAGCTTGGGGTTGGGGAGTGAGCAGTTCTTC. The full variable domain, rest sourced from reference TRBV5-4 and TRBJ2-1, is ETGVTQSPTHLIKTRGQQVTLRCSSQSGHNTVSWYQQALGQGPQFIFQYYREEENGRGNFPPRFSGLQFPNYSSELNVNALELDDSALYLCASSLGLGSEQFFGPGTRLTVL.

The chain employs TRBV7-8 and TRBJ1-5, with D unresolved. Germline V gene data show CDR1 as SGHVS and CDR2 as FQNEAQ. This CDR3 region has 14 residues. V was clipped by 5 bases and J by 2 bases, with 10 bases between them. The CDR3 is CASSPIRGNQPQHF. As DNA, the CDR3 is TGTGCCAGCAGCCCAATCCGGGGCAATCAGCCCCAGCATTTT.

In DNA, the CDR3 is TGTGCCACCCGGTCGTGGACTAGCGTCACAGATACGCAGTATTTT. It encodes CATRSWTSVTDTQYF. The chain links TRBV11-2 to TRBJ2-3; 9 bases align to TRBD2. J gave up 2 bases and V 10 bases, and 10 bases lay outside the gene matches. There are 15 residues in the CDR3. CDR1 SGHAT and CDR2 FQNNGV come from the germline V gene.

This rearrangement joins TRBV28 to TRBJ2-3; D remains ambiguous. The CDR3 loop spans 13 amino acids. The ends were cut back, 3 bases at V and 3 bases at J, with 7 bases in the middle. CDR1 is MDHEN and CDR2 is SYDVKM in the germline V gene. CDR3 DNA sequence: TGTGCCAGCAGTTTCCCTTTGACAGATACGCAGTATTTT. This translates into CASSFPLTDTQYF.

The chain couples TRBV21-1 to TRBJ1-4. TRBV21-1 is a pseudogene locus. The CDR3 contains 23 residues. This chain's CDR3 is CASSIFQVVQSIRLGGRWEKLFF. The CDR3 DNA follows: TGTGCCAGCAGCATCTTCCAGGTAGTTCAGTCCATTCGGCTCGGCGGGAGATGGGAAAAACTGTTTTTT.

CDR3: CASSDGTTYEQYF. The DNA of the CDR3 is TGTGCCAGCAGTGACGGGACAACGTACGAGCAGTACTTC. The chain carries TRBV25-1 and TRBJ2-7; D perhaps matches TRBD1 (6 bases). CDR1 is MGHDK, CDR2 SYGVNS, per germline. Trimming shortened V by 3 bases and J by 4 bases, and 10 bases separated the two germline ends. The CDR3 is made up of 13 amino acids.

The chain combines TRBV18 with TRBJ2-1, with TRBD2 matching 8 bases. V was clipped by 5 bases and J by 5 bases; unmatched bases: 5. Germline CDR1 is KGHSH and CDR2 is LQKENI. The CDR3 spans 14 residues. This CDR3 reads CASSSSGSHNEQFF. CDR3 DNA sequence: TGTGCCAGCTCATCAAGCGGGAGTCACAATGAGCAGTTCTTC.

The rearrangement joins TRBV6-5 to TRBJ2-7; TRBD1 agrees at 9 bases. Unmatched junction bases numbered 4, after V lost 6 bases and J lost 4 bases. Germline lookup yields CDR1 MNHEY and CDR2 SVGAGI. The CDR3 is 13 residues long. CDR3 amino acids: CASSPTGGYEQYF. In DNA, the CDR3 is TGTGCCAGCAGCCCGACAGGGGGATACGAGCAGTACTTC.

The V and J genes are TRBV11-3 and TRBJ1-1, with 10 nucleotides matching TRBD1. V lost 5 bases and J lost 1; bases outside the gene matches: 7. The CDR3 consists of 16 residues. CDR1 is SGHNT, CDR2 YENEEA, per germline. The CDR3 DNA reads TGTGCCAGCAGCCCGGGACAGGGGTTGACGAACACTGAAGCTTTCTTT. Protein sequence: CASSPGQGLTNTEAFF.

In this sample, this clone turned up a few times. The chain links TRBV4-1 to TRBJ2-7, with TRBD2 matching 7 bases. This CDR3 comprises 18 residues. J gave up 0 bases and V 2 bases, and 13 bases lay outside the gene matches. Germline values: CDR1 MGHRA, CDR2 YSYEKL. The CDR3 reads CASSQTLQLARHSYEQYF. In DNA form, the CDR3 reads TGCGCCAGCAGCCAAACTCTACAACTAGCGCGCCACTCCTACGAGCAGTACTTC.

J is TRBJ2-1 and V is TRBV18; D is undetermined. CDR3 length: 19 residues. V lost 6 bases, J lost 0 bases, and 24 bases lay in between. CDR1 is KGHSH, CDR2 LQKENI, per germline. CDR3 in DNA: TGTGCCAGCTCTCTGATCTTCCGGCAGGAATATAGCTCCTACAATGAGCAGTTCTTC. It codes for CASSLIFRQEYSSYNEQFF.

V usage is TRBV18 and J usage is TRBJ1-4; maybe TRBD1 (6 bases). The CDR3 length is 16 residues. CDR1 is KGHSH and CDR2 is LQKENI in the germline V gene. V dropped 3 bases and J dropped 1 base, with 12 bases sitting between them. The CDR3 sequence is CASSPLGALTNEKLFF. CDR3 bases: TGTGCCAGCTCACCTCTGGGGGCGCTAACTAATGAAAAACTGTTTTTT.

This sequence joins TRBV11-2 and TRBJ2-7; 8 nucleotides line up with TRBD1. CDR3 size: 13 residues. Losses at the gene ends were 3 bases for V and 6 bases for J; bases not matched to a gene: 4. Germline CDR1 reads SGHAT; CDR2 reads FQNNGV. In DNA form, the CDR3 reads TGTGCCAGCAGCTTTCCAGGGGGCGGCGAGCAGTACTTC. This codes for CASSFPGGGEQYF.

The CDR3: CASSLSRRAYEQYF. DNA for the CDR3: TGTGCCAGCAGCTTATCTCGGAGGGCCTACGAGCAGTACTTC. The rearrangement uses TRBV7-2 and TRBJ2-7; D perhaps matches TRBD2 (6 bases). This CDR3 contains 14 residues. Between the trimmed V and J ends, which lost 2 bases and 2 bases, there was a span of 10 bases. The V gene's germline CDR1 is SGHTA and CDR2 FQGNSA.

This chain uses TRBV6-5 with TRBJ1-1; TRBD1 aligns across 8 bases. Germline CDR1 MNHEY, CDR2 SVGAGI. This CDR3 spans 14 amino acids. The trim removed 6 bases at V and 3 bases at J, leaving 6 bases unmatched. CDR3 coding DNA: TGTGCCAGCAGGAAGGACAGGGCTGACACTGAAGCTTTCTTT. As protein: CASRKDRADTEAFF.